These 25 T cell receptor beta chains were sequenced from one sample in a study of T cell repertoires in cytomegalovirus infection. No antigens are known for them. TCRdb passed the reads through MiXCR, listing each CDR3 protein once. This sample yields about 900,000 distinct CDR3 sequences, of which approximately 31% are seen a single time; roughly an eighth belongs to the top ten. Sequencing was performed on cultured CD8+ T cells from PBMCs, taken from culture after CMV antigen stimulation. Source of these receptors: a human donor in good health (CMV status not recorded). Some clones in this sample may be carry-over from other donors' samples.

This chain uses TRBV6-1 with TRBJ2-1, with TRBD1 matching over 11 bases. Germline V gives CDR1 MNHNS, CDR2 SASEGT. The CDR3 is made up of 13 amino acids. The CDR3 nucleotides are TGTGCAACGGACAGGGGGCAATACAATGAGCAGTTCTTC. Its translation is CATDRGQYNEQFF.

The rearrangement joins TRBV5-1 to TRBJ1-2; the match to TRBD1 covers 9 bases. Germline-derived CDR1 and CDR2 are SGHRS and YFSETQ. The CDR3 covers 15 residues. V was clipped by 3 bases and J by 2 bases; unmatched bases: 5. In nucleotides, the CDR3 is TGCGCCAGCAGCTCGACGGGACAGGGAAACTATGGCTACACCTTC. This encodes CASSSTGQGNYGYTF. Looking up the rest from reference TRBV5-1 and TRBJ1-2 gives the full variable domain: KAGVTQTPRYLIKTRGQQVTLSCSPISGHRSVSWYQQTPGQGLQFLFEYFSETQRNKGNFPGRFSGRQFSNSRSEMNVSTLELGDSALYLCASSSTGQGNYGYTFGSGTRLTVV.

In its sample, this clonotype was seen a few times. This chain's CDR3 is CAIRTEGGTGELFF. CDR3 DNA sequence: TGTGCCATCAGAACGGAGGGAGGCACCGGGGAGCTGTTTTTT. This rearrangement joins TRBV10-3 to TRBJ2-2, with D possibly being TRBD2 (6 bases). The CDR3 covers 14 residues. Trimming cost V 6 bases and J 4 bases, with 12 bases left between them. Germline loops: CDR1 ENHRY, CDR2 SYGVKD.

This clonotype was observed many times. The V and J genes are TRBV19 and TRBJ1-1, with a weak D call TRBD1 (5 bases). Germline V lookup: CDR1 LNHDA, CDR2 SQIVND (reference sequence). The CDR3 has 14 residues. The ends were cut back, 7 bases at V and 1 base at J, with 13 bases in the middle. The CDR3 coding sequence is TGTGCCAGTATTTACCCCGGGGGGAACACTGAAGCTTTCTTT. As protein: CASIYPGGNTEAFF.

This clonotype was observed once. A read error may be the cause here, since a much bigger clone is one base away. The genes are TRBV6-5 and TRBJ1-1, with TRBD1 as a possible D gene (6 bases). Trimming took 4 bases from V and 1 from J, leaving 13 bases between them. There are 15 residues in the CDR3. Per germline, CDR1 MNHEY and CDR2 SVGAGI. This chain's CDR3 is CASSWLGHANTEAFF. CDR3 nucleotide sequence: TGTGCCAGCAGTTGGCTGGGACATGCGAACACTGAAGCTTTCTTT.

This clonotype was detected only a few times. This sequence joins TRBV9 and TRBJ2-1; 9 bases agree with TRBD1. J was trimmed by 2 bases and V by 0 bases; bases with no gene match: 6. CDR1 SGDLS and CDR2 YYNGEE come from the germline V gene. The CDR3 sequence is 17 residues long. For the CDR3, the DNA is TGTGCCAGCAGCGTAGGGGACAGGGTATGGACCTACAATGAGCAGTTCTTC. It yields the protein CASSVGDRVWTYNEQFF.

This clonotype was counted between two and nine times. This chain joins TRBV12-3 or TRBV12-4 and TRBJ1-1, with D unresolved. This CDR3 is 13 amino acids long. Trimming removed 1 base from V and 6 bases from J, with 9 bases in between. The CDR3 sequence: CASSLDPGAEAFF. The CDR3 bases are TGTGCCAGCAGTTTAGACCCCGGCGCTGAAGCTTTCTTT.

V is TRBV11-2 and J is TRBJ1-1; tentative D call: TRBD1 (6 bases). The germline CDR1 and CDR2 sequences are SGHAT and FQNNGV. The V gene lost 2 bases and the J gene lost 0 bases, with 16 bases spanning the gap. The CDR3 consists of 17 residues. The CDR3 bases are TGTGCCAGCAGCTTATGGTCAACCGGGACACTGAACACTGAAGCTTTCTTT. It encodes CASSLWSTGTLNTEAFF.

This clonotype occurred a few times. The chain employs TRBV6-5 and TRBJ2-1; TRBD2 aligns across 12 bases. Germline V lookup: CDR1 MNHEY, CDR2 SVGAGI. V was pared by 0 bases and J by 2 bases, with 2 bases of the junction left unmatched. CDR3 size: 17 residues. The CDR3 is CASSYSWTSGAYNEQFF. The CDR3 nucleotides are TGTGCCAGCAGTTACTCATGGACTAGCGGGGCCTACAATGAGCAGTTCTTC.

The chain has TRBV6-6 and TRBJ2-5; D is undetermined. V lost 6 bases, J lost 4 bases, and 15 bases lay in between. The CDR3 loop spans 14 amino acids. The germline gives CDR1 MNHNY, CDR2 SVGAGI (reference sequence). This CDR3 reads CASSLVGLLETQYF. The CDR3 DNA is TGTGCCAGCAGCCTGGTCGGGCTACTAGAGACCCAGTACTTC.

This clonotype was found many times. CDR3 sequence reads: CASSLISGGPSDEQFF. DNA of the CDR3: TGTGCCAGCAGCTTAATTAGCGGGGGGCCCTCGGATGAGCAGTTCTTC. The chain is built from TRBV7-2 and TRBJ2-1; 10 nucleotides agree with TRBD2. Germline V gives CDR1 SGHTA, CDR2 FQGNSA. The CDR3 consists of 16 residues. V trimming: 2 bases; J trimming: 8 bases; junction bases outside the gene matches: 9. The entire variable domain, with the rest obtained from reference TRBV7-2 and TRBJ2-1, is as follows: GAGVSQSPSNKVTEKGKDVELRCDPISGHTALYWYRQSLGQGLEFLIYFQGNSAPDKSGLPSDRFSAERTGGSVSTLTIQRTQQEDSAVYLCASSLISGGPSDEQFFGPGTRLTVL.

The chain joins TRBV7-9 to TRBJ1-5; 10 bases line up with TRBD1. The germline V gene has CDR1 SEHNR and CDR2 FQNEAQ (reference sequence). The CDR3 extends over 16 amino acids. The V and J ends lost 5 bases and 1 base, in that order; junction bases with no gene match: 5. The CDR3 nucleotides read TGTGCCAGCAGCGGACAGGGGGGTAGGAGCAATCAGCCCCAGCATTTT. Encoded protein: CASSGQGGRSNQPQHF.

The chain links TRBV6-6 to TRBJ2-3; 15 positions agree with TRBD2. V shed 7 bases and J 2 bases; nucleotides not matched to a gene: 10. CDR1 MNHNY and CDR2 SVGAGI come from the germline V gene (reference sequence). The CDR3 totals 18 residues. The CDR3 nucleotides read TGTGCCAGCACCCAGGGACTAGCGGGGGGACGATCCACAGATACGCAGTATTTT. Its protein product is CASTQGLAGGRSTDTQYF.

The chain links TRBV7-4 to TRBJ1-2; D ambiguous. V gave up 10 bases and J gave up 4 bases, with 10 bases separating them. The CDR3 consists of 11 residues. CDR1 is SGHVT, CDR2 SQSDAQ, per germline. The CDR3 loop is CATEGGYGYTF. Here the CDR3 DNA reads TGTGCCACCGAGGGCGGCTATGGCTACACCTTC.

This clonotype was seen more than once but under ten times. This sequence joins TRBV9 and TRBJ2-2; perhaps D is TRBD1 or TRBD2 (6 bases each). CDR1 is SGDLS, CDR2 YYNGEE, per germline. CDR3 length equals 18 residues. V lost 4 bases, J lost 5 bases, and 24 bases lay in between. Written as DNA, the CDR3 is TGTGCCAGCAGCCCACATAGGTCAGGGGCGGGATTGACCGGGGAGCTGTTTTTT. This sequence encodes CASSPHRSGAGLTGELFF.

V gene TRBV5-1 combines with J gene TRBJ2-5, with TRBD1 identical over 11 bases. Germline loops: CDR1 SGHRS, CDR2 YFSETQ. This CDR3 has 15 residues. The V gene end was trimmed by 4 bases and the J gene end by 4 bases; junction bases not matched to a gene: 6. This chain's CDR3 is CASSKRTGGGETQYF. The DNA of the CDR3 is TGCGCCAGCAGCAAGAGGACAGGGGGCGGAGAGACCCAGTACTTC.

This clonotype turned up a few times. CDR3 coding DNA: TGTGCCACCAGTGACCGGGACAGGGGGCGCACAGATACGCAGTATTTT. Translating it yields CATSDRDRGRTDTQYF. This chain links TRBV24-1 with TRBJ2-3; 12 bases match TRBD1. The V gene's germline CDR1 is KGHDR and CDR2 SFDVKD. V trimming: 4 bases; J trimming: 1 base; junction bases outside the gene matches: 2. The CDR3 has 16 amino acids.

The CDR3 DNA is TGTGCCAGCAGCCCCGGACCTCGGACCGTTAGCAATCAGCCCCAGCATTTT. Amino acid sequence: CASSPGPRTVSNQPQHF. This rearrangement joins TRBV7-9 to TRBJ1-5; D call uncertain. The CDR3 is 17 residues long. V was cut by 5 bases and J by 0 bases, with 17 bases left in between. The V gene's germline CDR1 is SEHNR and CDR2 FQNEAQ (reference sequence). The whole variable domain, remainder taken from reference TRBV7-9 and TRBJ1-5, is DTGVSQNPRHKITKRGQNVTFRCDPISEHNRLYWYRQTLGQGPEFLTYFQNEAQLEKSRLLSDRFSAERPKGSFSTLEIQRTEQGDSAMYLCASSPGPRTVSNQPQHFGDGTRLSIL.

J is TRBJ2-1 and V is TRBV28; no reliable D call. This CDR3 contains 13 residues. Trimming pared 7 bases from V and 0 bases from J, leaving 7 bases between. Germline V gene lookup returns CDR1 MDHEN and CDR2 SYDVKM. The CDR3, as DNA: TGTGCCAGCATGGAAAGCTCCTACAATGAGCAGTTCTTC. The encoded protein is CASMESSYNEQFF.

The CDR3 DNA reads TGTGCCAGCAGCTTAGTAGGTGCAGCCTTCAATGAGCAGTTCTTC. Translating it yields CASSLVGAAFNEQFF. The J gene is TRBJ2-1, the V gene TRBV7-8; D is ambiguous. Germline V gene lookup returns CDR1 SGHVS and CDR2 FQNEAQ. The CDR3 has 15 residues. V was shortened by 1 base and J by 6 bases, with 13 bases between the two germline ends.

The V and J genes are TRBV27 and TRBJ1-2; 8 bases agree with TRBD1. Trimming at V came to 5 bases and at J to 7 bases, leaving 9 bases not matched to a gene. CDR3 length: 14 residues. The germline gives CDR1 MNHEY, CDR2 SMNVEV (reference sequence). As DNA, the CDR3 is TGTGCCAGCAGTCCCGGGACAGGACGAGGTGGCTACACCTTC. This sequence encodes CASSPGTGRGGYTF.

There are many counts of this clonotype. The junction shows a germline mismatch at one end, possibly a read error. J is TRBJ1-5 and V is TRBV12-3 or TRBV12-4; 8 bases are shared with TRBD1. The CDR3 covers 15 residues. The CDR3 reads CASSLDRGSNQPQHF. The CDR3 DNA reads TGTGCCAGCAGCTTAGACAGGGGAAGCAATCAGCCCCAGCATTTT.

The rearrangement uses TRBV7-9 and TRBJ2-5; 11 positions agree with TRBD2. This CDR3 region has 17 residues. Trimming removed 3 bases from V and 1 base from J; junction bases left unmatched: 7. Germline CDR1 SEHNR, CDR2 FQNEAQ (reference sequence). Here the CDR3 reads CASSLKLAGVSQETQYF. The DNA for the CDR3 is TGTGCCAGCAGCTTGAAACTAGCGGGGGTCTCCCAAGAGACCCAGTACTTC.

This rearrangement joins TRBV20-1 to TRBJ1-5, with 10 nucleotides matching TRBD1. The CDR3 extends over 17 amino acids. Looked up from germline, CDR1 is DFQATT and CDR2 is SNEGSKA (reference sequence). Germline trimming cut 1 base from V and 1 base from J; bases unmatched to any gene: 7. The CDR3 sequence is CSARGRTGGWSNQPQHF. The CDR3 region has the DNA TGCAGTGCTAGAGGTAGGACAGGGGGATGGAGCAATCAGCCCCAGCATTTT.

The genes are TRBV7-9 and TRBJ2-7; 7 bases line up with TRBD1. Trimming removed 2 bases from V and 2 bases from J; junction bases left unmatched: 15. The CDR3 spans 18 residues. Germline loops: CDR1 SEHNR, CDR2 FQNEAQ (reference sequence). The CDR3 bases are TGTGCCAGCAGCTTACGACAGGGCAACAAAAATTCCCCCTACGAGCAGTACTTC. The encoded protein is CASSLRQGNKNSPYEQYF. The complete variable domain, with remaining parts taken from reference TRBV7-9 and TRBJ2-7, reads DTGVSQNPRHKITKRGQNVTFRCDPISEHNRLYWYRQTLGQGPEFLTYFQNEAQLEKSRLLSDRFSAERPKGSFSTLEIQRTEQGDSAMYLCASSLRQGNKNSPYEQYFGPGTRLTVT.